This TCR beta chain was obtained from a study of regulatory T cells in long-lasting Graves disease. The table lists this clonotype with a few counts. CDR3 regions were amplified by Arm-PCR using iRepertoire HTBI primers to build TCR beta libraries. One entry per CDR3 protein results from TCRdb running MiXCR on the multiplex PCR reads. The table lists 680,000 or so distinct CDR3 sequences, less than 20% of them singletons. From germline, CDR1 is GTSNPN and CDR2 SVGIG (reference sequence). Between the trimmed V and J ends, which lost 8 bases and 7 bases, there was a span of 15 bases. CDR3 length: 12 residues. Time point in this sample: newly diagnosed GD, antithyroid drugs for less than 3 months. Scientists built the TCR library using RNA that was extracted from PBMCs. These data were also filed under a second study, of T cells in Graves' hyperthyroidism and ophthalmopathy.

The source is a woman in her 30s with Graves disease. V gene TRBV30 combines with J gene TRBJ1-3, with D unresolved. Sequences were derived from peripheral blood mononuclear cells (PBMCs), sampled at new diagnosis, from a patient treated with antithyroid drugs. CDR3 sequence: CARTDVGNTIYF. CDR3 nucleotides: TGTGCCCGAACAGACGTGGGGAACACCATATATTTT.